A selection of T cell receptor beta chains follows, all from one sample in a study of tumor-infiltrating lymphocytes in primary liver carcinoma. MiXCR, applied by TCRdb to the multiplex PCR reads, yields one record per CDR3 protein. Among more than 75,000 distinct CDR3 sequences listed, around 70% were seen once. Sequencing used liver tumor tissue from sampling region 1. The receptor source for this set is a man in his forties with primary liver carcinoma and hepatitis B virus infection. Both conserved end residues are part of each CDR3. D genes are given only for firm matches. Clone size is shown for a subset of rows, as once, few, many or a class of expanded clone.

>TRBD2|TRBV11-3|-|TRBJ2-2
CASNVEQTSGNTGELFF
TGTGCCAGCAACGTAGAACAGACTAGCGGGAACACCGGGGAGCTGTTTTTT
>TRBD2|TRBV6-6|once|TRBJ2-1
CASNYGGRVVDQFF
TGTGCCAGCAATTACGGCGGGAGAGTGGTTGATCAGTTCTTC
>-|TRBV11-2|-|TRBJ2-7
CASTKGAPYEQYF
TGTGCCAGCACCAAAGGGGCGCCCTACGAGCAGTACTTC
>-|TRBV2|many|TRBJ1-5
CASSEAGFFDSNQPQHF
TGTGCCAGCAGTGAAGCGGGATTTTTTGACTCAAATCAGCCCCAGCATTTT
>TRBD1|TRBV7-9|many|TRBJ2-7
CASSGRGQSSSYEQYF
TGTGCCAGCAGCGGTAGGGGACAGTCCAGCTCCTACGAGCAGTACTTC
>-|TRBV4-1|-|TRBJ1-1
CTSNRTGSPEAFF
TGCACCAGCAACCGTACCGGGTCCCCTGAAGCTTTCTTT
>-|TRBV12-3/TRBV12-4|-|TRBJ2-7
CVNTRREYYEQYF
TGTGTCAACACCCGACGGGAATATTACGAGCAGTACTTC
>-|TRBV6-5|-|TRBJ1-2
CVSNYSGQGINYGYTF
TGTGTCAGCAATTACTCTGGGCAGGGCATTAACTATGGTTACACCTTC
>-|TRBV6-1|-|TRBJ1-2
CASSVRPFGVVNYSYTF
TGTGCCAGCAGTGTACGACCGTTCGGGGTAGTGAACTATAGTTACACCTTC
>-|TRBV6-2/TRBV6-3|-|TRBJ2-3
CARSYQGATDTQYF
TGTGCCAGGAGTTACCAGGGAGCAACAGATACGCAGTATTTT
>TRBD1|TRBV29-1|-|TRBJ2-2
CSVSSGTGTTGELFF
TGCAGCGTATCGTCAGGGACAGGGACCACCGGGGAGCTGTTTTTT
>-|TRBV6-6|many|TRBJ2-1
CASTLESNEQFF
TGTGCCAGCACACTAGAAAGCAATGAGCAGTTCTTC
>TRBD2|TRBV4-1|-|TRBJ2-1
CASSQDGTGTKNEQFF
TGCGCCAGCAGCCAAGACGGGACGGGGACTAAGAATGAGCAGTTCTTC
>-|TRBV4-1|-|TRBJ1-1
CASSPNVNTEAFF
TGCGCCAGCAGCCCAAACGTTAACACTGAAGCTTTCTTT
>-|TRBV29-1|-|TRBJ2-1
CSVEDPRRLRLEQLF
TGCAGCGTTGAAGATCCCAGGCGTTTGCGCTTGGAGCAGTTATTC
>-|TRBV6-1|-|TRBJ2-5
CASTEDPGFQETQYF
TGTGCCAGCACTGAAGACCCGGGATTCCAAGAGACCCAGTATTTC
>-|TRBV11-3|-|TRBJ1-1
CASSSTPMNTEAFF
TGTGCCAGCAGTTCCACGCCCATGAACACTGAGGCTTTCTTT
>-|TRBV6-5|-|TRBJ2-1
CASSLISGLYNEQFF
TGCGCCAGCAGCCTAATTAGCGGACTCTACAATGAGCAGTTCTTC
>-|TRBV6-1|many|TRBJ2-7
CASSVMAHRGDEQYF
TGTGCCAGCAGTGTAATGGCACACCGGGGTGACGAGCAGTACTTC
>-|TRBV11-2|once|TRBJ2-7
CFSSLGGTLPYEQHF
TGTTTCAGCAGCCTCGGCGGGACTCTACCCTACGAGCAGCACTTC
>-|TRBV6-5|-|TRBJ2-1
CANSATGNNEQFF
TGTGCCAACAGCGCAACAGGGAACAATGAGCAATTCTTC
>-|TRBV12-3/TRBV12-4|-|TRBJ1-2
CASSLTPHGYTF
TGTGCCAGCAGTTTAACCCCCCATGGTTACACCTTC
>-|TRBV28|-|TRBJ2-3
CASRFQQRGDTQYF
TGTGCCAGCAGATTTCAGCAGCGCGGGGATACGCAGTATTTT
>-|TRBV4-2|medium-sized|TRBJ2-1
CASSQDIVPSLNNEQFF
TGTGCCAGCAGCCAAGATATTGTCCCCTCCCTAAACAATGAGCAGTTCTTC
>-|TRBV7-9|many|TRBJ2-1
CASSFGLGGYNEQFF
TGTGCCAGCAGCTTCGGACTAGGGGGGTACAATGAGCAGTTCTTC
>-|TRBV10-3|-|TRBJ1-2
CAISDQLLFETAWGYTF
TGTGCCATCAGTGACCAGCTTTTGTTCGAGACAGCTTGGGGCTACACCTTC